The 15 T cell receptor beta chains presented below share a single source sample, sequenced in a study of blood T cell repertoires in COVID-19. Assay used: immunoSEQ multiplex PCR; TCRdb lists only in-frame clones, some missing. This table has more than 110,000 clones, 90% appearing once. Material for sequencing was peripheral blood. Source of these receptors: a woman over 75 with acute or convalescent COVID-19.

The V call is TRBV6-5, the J call TRBJ2-2; tentatively, D is TRBD2 (7 bases). There are 15 residues in the CDR3. V was clipped by 5 bases and J by 4 bases, with 14 bases between them. Germline V gene sequence: CDR1 MNHEY, CDR2 SVGAGI. This CDR3 reads CASSRREGGTGELFF. The CDR3, as DNA: TGTGCCAGCAGTCGGAGGGAGGGGGGCACCGGGGAGCTGTTTTTT.

Worth noting for this clone: This sample includes further DNA sequences coding for the same CDR3. The chain carries TRBV9 and TRBJ1-2; unclear D gene. Germline CDR1 SGDLS, CDR2 YYNGEE. The length of the CDR3 is 14 residues. V lost 0 bases and J 0 bases, leaving 6 bases between the germline ends. The DNA of the CDR3 is TGTGCCAGCAGCGTAGCAACAGCTAACTATGGCTACACCTTC. It codes for CASSVATANYGYTF.

In this sample, this clone turned up a few times. The rearrangement joins TRBV9 to TRBJ2-5; D ambiguous. The CDR3 is 16 residues long. Germline loops: CDR1 SGDLS, CDR2 YYNGEE. Between the trimmed V and J ends, which lost 0 bases and 5 bases, there was a span of 17 bases. CDR3 sequence reads: CASSVDQNTIMETQYF. The CDR3, as DNA: TGTGCCAGCAGCGTAGACCAGAACACAATTATGGAGACCCAGTACTTC.

This chain joins TRBV5-6 and TRBJ2-5; D is perhaps TRBD1 (8 bases). Germline CDR1 and CDR2: SGHDT and YYEEEE. Trimming left V 0 bases short and J 4 bases short, with 22 bases between. CDR3 length equals 18 residues. CDR3 coding DNA: TGTGCCAGCAGCTTGGGGGTTTTCAGGGGGCCGGGAGGAGAGACCCAGTACTTC. Translated, it gives CASSLGVFRGPGGETQYF.

Only one count was recorded for this clone. The chain employs TRBV27 and TRBJ1-6; a possible D gene is TRBD1 (6 bases). This CDR3 spans 14 amino acids. Germline V CDR1 and CDR2: MNHEY, SMNVEV (reference sequence). V was cut by 3 bases and J by 13 bases, with 16 bases left in between. The CDR3 nucleotides read TGTGCCAGCAGTTTCCGGACAGCCTCCGTTCCCCTCCACTTT. This codes for CASSFRTASVPLHF.

This clone was observed a single time. The gene calls are TRBV3-1 (or the pseudogene TRBV3-2) and TRBJ1-6, with D perhaps TRBD1 (5 bases). Germline CDR1 and CDR2: LGHDT and YNNKEL (reference sequence). CDR3 length: 17 amino acids. V was trimmed by 0 bases and J by 4 bases, leaving 13 bases between them. Here the CDR3 DNA reads TGTGCCAGCAGCCAAGATAGTTGGGGCGGATATAATTCACCCCTCCACTTT. Protein: CASSQDSWGGYNSPLHF.

The chain couples TRBV13 to TRBJ2-7; 15 bases line up with TRBD2. The V gene's germline CDR1 is PRHDT and CDR2 FYEKMQ (reference sequence). The length of the CDR3 is 16 residues. With 5 bases clipped from V and 7 bases from J, the junction kept 9 bases outside the gene matches. The CDR3 protein is CASSNGTSGGKREQYF. The CDR3 bases are TGTGCCAGCAGCAACGGGACTAGCGGGGGGAAACGGGAGCAGTACTTC. Drawing the rest from reference TRBV13 and TRBJ2-7, the complete variable domain is AAGVIQSPRHLIKEKRETATLKCYPIPRHDTVYWYQQGPGQDPQFLISFYEKMQSDKGSIPDRFSAQQFSDYHSELNMSSLELGDSALYFCASSNGTSGGKREQYFGPGTRLTVT.

This clone occurred once. The V call is TRBV29-1, the J call TRBJ2-5, with 7 bases that match TRBD1. V dropped 7 bases and J dropped 1; count of bases not matched to a gene: 3. Germline CDR1 and CDR2: SQVTM and ANQGSEA. The CDR3 contains 12 residues. CDR3 sequence reads: CSGGQAQETQYF. In nucleotides, the CDR3 is TGCAGCGGAGGACAGGCCCAAGAGACCCAGTACTTC.

The chain joins TRBV5-1 to TRBJ1-5, with TRBD1 matching 8 bases. Per the germline V gene, CDR1 is SGHRS and CDR2 is YFSETQ. Losses at the gene ends were 4 bases for V and 5 bases for J; bases not matched to a gene: 2. The CDR3 is made up of 13 amino acids. The CDR3 DNA is TGCGCCAGCAGCCCGACAGGGGATCAGCCCCAGCATTTT. It is translated as CASSPTGDQPQHF.

This chain links TRBV6-5 with TRBJ1-2; TRBD1 might be the D (6 bases). CDR3 length equals 14 residues. Per the germline V gene, CDR1 is MNHEY and CDR2 is SVGAGI. V shed 4 bases and J shed 4 bases, with 13 bases lying between them. CDR3 bases: TGTGCCAGCAGTTCTTGGGACACGGGCTATGGCTACACCTTC. This codes for CASSSWDTGYGYTF.

J is TRBJ2-1 and V is TRBV12-5; TRBD2 aligns across 7 bases. This CDR3 is 13 amino acids long. Trimming at V came to 6 bases and at J to 15 bases, leaving 14 bases not matched to a gene. Per germline, CDR1 LGHNT and CDR2 FRNRAP. CDR3 bases: TGTGCTAGTGGGCCCGGAGGTGCCGGGGGGAGGTTCTTC. This translates into CASGPGGAGGRFF. The full variable domain, in which reference TRBV12-5 and TRBJ2-1 provide the parts outside the CDR3, is DARVTQTPRHKVTEMGQEVTMRCQPILGHNTVFWYRQTMMQGLELLAYFRNRAPLDDSGMPKDRFSAEMPDATLATLKIQPSEPRDSAVYFCASGPGGAGGRFFGPGTRLTVL.

The CDR3 reads CASSPRTGANEKLFF. CDR3 DNA sequence: TGTGCCAGCAGCCCCCGGACAGGGGCTAATGAAAAACTGTTTTTT. V gene TRBV7-3 combines with J gene TRBJ1-4; 9 nucleotides match TRBD1. The CDR3 is 15 residues long. Germline V gene lookup returns CDR1 SGHTA and CDR2 FQGTGA. V was pared by 5 bases and J by 3 bases, with 4 bases of the junction left unmatched.

The count of this clone is one. The rearrangement uses TRBV18 and TRBJ2-2; D unresolved. The V end was cut by 4 bases, the J end by 4 bases, with 13 bases between. Germline V gene lookup returns CDR1 KGHSH and CDR2 LQKENI. The CDR3 contains 15 residues. CDR3 residues: CASSHSNPSTGELFF. The CDR3 DNA sequence: TGTGCCAGCTCACACTCCAACCCTAGCACCGGGGAGCTGTTTTTT.

The chain links TRBV7-2 to TRBJ2-7; a possible D gene is TRBD2 (5 bases). CDR3 size: 12 residues. The V and J ends lost 6 bases and 6 bases respectively, with 12 bases between them. CDR1 and CDR2 (germline): SGHTA, FQGNSA. The CDR3 DNA follows: TGTGCCAGCAGTATAGCGTCTCGCGAGCAGTACTTC. It codes for CASSIASREQYF.

The genes are TRBV7-6 and TRBJ2-3, with 9 bases aligning to TRBD2. V shed 1 base, J shed 5 bases, and the junction held 10 bases outside the gene matches. The CDR3 extends over 17 amino acids. CDR1 and CDR2 from the germline V gene are SGHVS and FNYEAQ. CDR3 coding DNA: TGTGCCAGCAGCTTAGGAGGGGGCGGGGGGGCCCAAGATACGCAGTATTTT. It translates to CASSLGGGGGAQDTQYF.